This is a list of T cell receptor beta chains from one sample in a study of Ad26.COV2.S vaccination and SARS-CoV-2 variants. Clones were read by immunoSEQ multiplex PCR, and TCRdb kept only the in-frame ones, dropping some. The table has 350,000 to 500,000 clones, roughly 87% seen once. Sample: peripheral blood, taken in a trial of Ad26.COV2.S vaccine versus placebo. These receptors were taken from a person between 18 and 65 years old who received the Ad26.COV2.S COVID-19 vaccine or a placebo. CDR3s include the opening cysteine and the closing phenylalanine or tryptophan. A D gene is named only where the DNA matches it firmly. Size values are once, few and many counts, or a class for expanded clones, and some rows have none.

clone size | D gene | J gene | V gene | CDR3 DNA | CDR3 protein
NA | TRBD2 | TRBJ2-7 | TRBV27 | TGTGCCAGCAGTTACCGCGGGAGAAGTTACGAGCAGTACTTC | CASSYRGRSYEQYF
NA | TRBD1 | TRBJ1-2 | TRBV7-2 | TGTGCCAGCAGCCCACTACGTACAGGGGCTAACTATGGCTACACCTTC | CASSPLRTGANYGYTF
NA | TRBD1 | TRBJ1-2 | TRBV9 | TGTGCCAGCAGCCCTGGACAGGGGTTAGGCTATGGCTACACCTTC | CASSPGQGLGYGYTF
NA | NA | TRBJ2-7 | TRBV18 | TGTGCCAGCTCGCGGACGGCCTGGGAGCAGTACTTC | CASSRTAWEQYF
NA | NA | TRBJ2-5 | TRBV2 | TGTGCCAGCAGTGAAGCGAGAGCAGGGGATCAGACCCAGTACTTC | CASSEARAGDQTQYF
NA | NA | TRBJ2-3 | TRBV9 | TGTGCCAGCAGCGTAGCCCCCCTTATAGGCACAGATACGCAGTATTTT | CASSVAPLIGTDTQYF
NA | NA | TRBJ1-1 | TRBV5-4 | TGTGCCAGCAGCTTGAGGGCCGACACTGAAGCTTTCTTT | CASSLRADTEAFF
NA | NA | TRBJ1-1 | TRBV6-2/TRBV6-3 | TGTGCCAGCAGTTACAAACTAGTAACAGCCGCGGGAGCTTTCTTT | CASSYKLVTAAGAFF
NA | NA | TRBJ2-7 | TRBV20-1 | TGCAGTGCGAGATTACTGTTCGAGCAGTACTTC | CSARLLFEQYF
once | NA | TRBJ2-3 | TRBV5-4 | TGTGCCAGCAGCCCTCCTAGCGAGAGCACAGATACGCAGTATTTT | CASSPPSESTDTQYF
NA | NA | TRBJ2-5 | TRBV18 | TGTGCCAGCTCACCCCCCGGGATCCAAGAGACCCAGTACTTC | CASSPPGIQETQYF
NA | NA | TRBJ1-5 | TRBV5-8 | TGTGCCAGCAGCTTGGGACAGAACTATCATCAGCCCCAGCATTTT | CASSLGQNYHQPQHF
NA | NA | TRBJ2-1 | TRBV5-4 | TGTGCCAGCAGCTTGGTGCGGGTCGATGAGCAGTTCTTC | CASSLVRVDEQFF
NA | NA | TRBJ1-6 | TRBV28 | TGTGCCAGCAGTTCCTCCACAGGGCCCAATTCACCCCTCCACTTT | CASSSSTGPNSPLHF
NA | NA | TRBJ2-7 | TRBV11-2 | TGTGCCAGCAGCCCGAGGATCCAGGGGCTTACCAACGAGCAGTACTTC | CASSPRIQGLTNEQYF
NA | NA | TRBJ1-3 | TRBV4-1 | TGCGCCAGCAGCCAAGATCTCATTACTGGAAACACCATATATTTT | CASSQDLITGNTIYF
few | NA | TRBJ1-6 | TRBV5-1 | TGCGCCAGCAGCGGCACAGGGAGCTCCTATAATTCACCCCTCCACTTT | CASSGTGSSYNSPLHF
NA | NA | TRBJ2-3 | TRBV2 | TGTGCCAGCAGCGGGGAGTCAGATACGCAGTATTTT | CASSGESDTQYF
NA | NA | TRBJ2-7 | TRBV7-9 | TGTGCGGTAGCGGACATTGACGAGCAGTACTTC | CAVADIDEQYF
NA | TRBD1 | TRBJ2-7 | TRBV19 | TGTGCCAGTAGTCCACCCCGGGACAGGGGGCTCTACGAGCAGTACTTC | CASSPPRDRGLYEQYF
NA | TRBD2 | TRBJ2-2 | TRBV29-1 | TGCCTGGGGGGGGACCGAGGCACCGGGGAGCTGTTTTTT | CLGGDRGTGELFF
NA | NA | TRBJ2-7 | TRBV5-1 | TGCGCCAGCAGCTTGTACGAGGACGCCTACGAGCAGTACTTC | CASSLYEDAYEQYF
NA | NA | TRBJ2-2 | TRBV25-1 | TGTGCCAGCAGTGAAGGGACAAACACCGGGGAGCTGTTTTTT | CASSEGTNTGELFF
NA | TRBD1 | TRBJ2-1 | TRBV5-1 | TGCGCCAGCAGCACAGGGACAGCCTCCTACAATGAGCAGTTCTTC | CASSTGTASYNEQFF
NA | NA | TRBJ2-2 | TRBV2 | TGTGCCAGCAGTGACCAGGGATGGGACGGGGAGCTGTTTTTT | CASSDQGWDGELFF
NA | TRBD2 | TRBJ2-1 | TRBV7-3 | TGTGCCAGCAGCTTAACGGCTAGCGGGATCTATGAGCAGTTCTTC | CASSLTASGIYEQFF
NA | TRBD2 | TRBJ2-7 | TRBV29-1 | TGCAGCGTTGTGCGGGGGGCCTACGAGCAGTACTTC | CSVVRGAYEQYF
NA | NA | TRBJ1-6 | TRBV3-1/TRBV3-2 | TGTGCCAGCAGTCACCTCCAGGGGCTACTATATAATTCACCCCTCCACTTT | CASSHLQGLLYNSPLHF
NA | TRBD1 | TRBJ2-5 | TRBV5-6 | TGTGCCAGCAGCTTGCTCTTTGGACAGGGGGAAGAGACCCAGTACTTC | CASSLLFGQGEETQYF
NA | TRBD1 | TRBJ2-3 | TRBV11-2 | TGTGCCAGCAGCCCCAGGCGGTCCACCACAGGGGCTACGCAGTATTTT | CASSPRRSTTGATQYF
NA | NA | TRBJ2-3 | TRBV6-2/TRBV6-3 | TGTGCCAGCATCCCTATCGGAACAGATACGCAGTATTTT | CASIPIGTDTQYF
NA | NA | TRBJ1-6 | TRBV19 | TGTGCCAGTAGTACCCAACGGGGAGGACCCCTCCACTTT | CASSTQRGGPLHF
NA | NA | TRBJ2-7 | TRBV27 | TGTGCCAGCAGTTTACGGACTTACTCCTACGAGCAGTACTTC | CASSLRTYSYEQYF
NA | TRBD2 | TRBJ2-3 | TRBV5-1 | TGCGCCAGCAGCCGGGGGACTAGCGGGAGTAGGGGCACAGATACGCAGTATTTT | CASSRGTSGSRGTDTQYF
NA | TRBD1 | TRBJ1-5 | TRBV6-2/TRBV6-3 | TGTGCCAGCAGGTACAGGGGCGGCAATCAGCCCCAGCATTTT | CASRYRGGNQPQHF
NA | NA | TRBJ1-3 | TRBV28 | TGTGCCAGCAGTCCCCTAGGGGCTTATGGAAACACCATATATTTT | CASSPLGAYGNTIYF